This TCR beta chain derives from a study of shared clonotypes between healthy human individuals. CDR3 length: 13 residues. V was clipped by 6 bases and J by 6 bases; unmatched bases: 4. CDR1 is MNHEY, CDR2 SVGAGI, per germline. At deep level, the assay was performed. Sequencing was performed with immunoSEQ multiplex PCR; in TCRdb, only in-frame clones are kept and a portion is missing. The sample holds roughly 2.2 million clones, about 90% seen once. The sample was naive CD4+ T cells from PBMCs. The subset was: CD45RA+ positively selected. The origin of this receptor is a man younger than 35 in good health. Some clones in this sample may be carry-over from other donors' samples. The V and J genes are TRBV6-5 and TRBJ2-4, with TRBD1 matching 8 bases. This CDR3 is CASRRGQGNIQYF. DNA for the CDR3: TGTGCCAGCAGACGCGGACAGGGAAACATTCAGTACTTC.